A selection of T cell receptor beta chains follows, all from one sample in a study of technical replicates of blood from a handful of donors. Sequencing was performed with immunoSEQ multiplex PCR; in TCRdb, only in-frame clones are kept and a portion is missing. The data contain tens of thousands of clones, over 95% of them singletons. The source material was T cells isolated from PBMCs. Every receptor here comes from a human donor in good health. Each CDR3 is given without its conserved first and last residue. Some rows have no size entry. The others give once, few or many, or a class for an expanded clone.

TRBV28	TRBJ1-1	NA	ASSPDTSRGNTEAF
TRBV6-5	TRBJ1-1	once	ASSYSQGHNTEAF
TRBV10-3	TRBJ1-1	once	AINLDSGMTEAF
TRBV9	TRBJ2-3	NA	ASSDGVVTDTQY
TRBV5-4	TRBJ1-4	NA	ASSSPMEGAGEKLF
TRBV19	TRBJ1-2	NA	ALGQGVSGYT
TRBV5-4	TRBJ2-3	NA	ASSLESGRSPDTQY
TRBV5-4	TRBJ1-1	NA	ASSSDRVETEAF
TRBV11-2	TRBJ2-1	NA	ASSLGGLATNEQF
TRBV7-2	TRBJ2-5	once	ASSLAIAGQETQY
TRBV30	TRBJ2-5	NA	AWKPGLAGETQY
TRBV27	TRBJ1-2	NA	ASSYSQGFGYT
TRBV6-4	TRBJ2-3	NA	ASAGQPSTDTQY
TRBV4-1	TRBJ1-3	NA	ASSQSSVVSGNTIY
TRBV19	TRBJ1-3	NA	ASTTGGSGNTIY
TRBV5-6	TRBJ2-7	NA	ASSSPGLAGGGYEQY
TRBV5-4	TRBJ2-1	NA	ASSLGTTKSSYNEQF
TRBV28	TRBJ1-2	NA	ASSPGTNYGYT
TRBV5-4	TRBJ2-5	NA	ASSFKGVGETQY
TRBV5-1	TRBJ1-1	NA	ASSLLGHQSTEAF
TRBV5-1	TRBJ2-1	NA	ASNSWTPFHEQF
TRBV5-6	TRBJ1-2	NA	ASSFIARGPLDGYT
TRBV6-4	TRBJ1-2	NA	ASSVSPTGYYGYT
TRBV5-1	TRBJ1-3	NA	ASSLERSSGNTIY
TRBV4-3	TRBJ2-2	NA	ASSQDPAGHMNTGELF
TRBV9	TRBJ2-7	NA	ASSETPGLSYEQY
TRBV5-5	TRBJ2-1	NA	ASSLDSTYNEQF
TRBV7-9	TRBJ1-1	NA	ASSLGPRGRNTEAF
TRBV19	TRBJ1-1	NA	ASSRQGDTEAF
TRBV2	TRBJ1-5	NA	ASTPGTTGGGQPQH
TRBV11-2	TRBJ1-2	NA	ASSSFLRDRVGYT
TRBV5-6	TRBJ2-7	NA	ASSLALSYEQY
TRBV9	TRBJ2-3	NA	ASSPQTGQSTDTQY
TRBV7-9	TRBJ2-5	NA	ASSYSPGLRETQY
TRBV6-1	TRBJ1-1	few	ASSEEYVGGVAF
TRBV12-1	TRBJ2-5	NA	ASSSFGGNQETQY
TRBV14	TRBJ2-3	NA	ASSQRSGYTDTQY
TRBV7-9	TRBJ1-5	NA	ASSLSFAENQPQH
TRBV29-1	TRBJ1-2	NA	SIRQVLETNYGYT
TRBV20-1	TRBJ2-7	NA	SANPYYEQY
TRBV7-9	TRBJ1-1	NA	ASSSTGGETEAF
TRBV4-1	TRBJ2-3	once	ASSQEEGSYTQY
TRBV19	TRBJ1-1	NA	ASSHSFFAEAF
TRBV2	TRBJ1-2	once	ASIVTGTYYGYT
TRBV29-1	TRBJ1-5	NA	SGLTGAGQPQH
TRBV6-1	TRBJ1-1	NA	ASNYRGTEAF
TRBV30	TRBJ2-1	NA	AWVDGSGTIYNEQF